Listed here is a single T cell receptor beta chain. Its matching antigen is unknown. The investigators reverse transcribed all of the isolated RNA, so they sequenced expressed TCRB transcripts. Clones were sequenced by immunoSEQ multiplex PCR, and TCRdb holds only the in-frame ones, with some missing. This sample carries 600,000 to 700,000 clones, around an eighth of them seen once, and the ten largest clones take less than 0.025%. Once sorted, every population was more than 95% pure. This CDR3 spans 15 amino acids. Germline CDR1 and CDR2: LNHNV and YYDKDF (reference sequence). V was clipped by 2 bases and J by 5 bases, with 13 bases between them. These data come from a study of beta chain features in type 1 diabetes. Study-level results: There was a moderate but significant shortening of TCRB CDR3s in all four CD4+ subsets of Type 1 diabetes patients. A potential PCR bias toward shorter templates would be equal in patient and control samples.

Sample: naive CD4+ T cells from blood. V and J are TRBV15 and TRBJ1-5; a weak D match, TRBD1 (5 bases). This TCR was recovered from a man aged 18 to 30 with type 1 diabetes. The CDR3 nucleotides are TGTGCCACCAGCAGACCTGCGGGGGTGGATCAGCCCCAGCATTTT. This sequence encodes CATSRPAGVDQPQHF.